This entry lists 28 T cell receptor beta chains sequenced from one sample in a study of OX40 agonist ivuxolimab in advanced cancers. The table came from immunoSEQ multiplex PCR; TCRdb's copy has only in-frame clones and leaves some out. The sample contains 45,000 to 60,000 clones, 85% to 95% of which appear only once. The specimen comprised CD4+ or CD8+ T cells sorted from blood, sampled in a trial of the OX40 agonist ivuxolimab. These receptors all come from an adult with an advanced solid tumor such as melanoma, head and neck, liver or kidney cancer.

The V call is TRBV9, the J call TRBJ2-7; D is perhaps TRBD1 (6 bases). The CDR3 length is 15 residues. The V gene's germline CDR1 is SGDLS and CDR2 YYNGEE. V was pared by 0 bases and J by 2 bases, with 12 bases between. CDR3 DNA: TGTGCCAGCAGCGTAGGAGTACAGGGCGCCTACGAGCAGTACTTC. It yields the protein CASSVGVQGAYEQYF.

The chain carries TRBV6-5 and TRBJ2-7; D is possibly TRBD1 (6 bases). The CDR3 spans 13 residues. The V end lost 11 bases, the J end lost 3 bases, and 17 bases lay between the germline ends. Germline V gene lookup returns CDR1 MNHEY and CDR2 SVGAGI. The CDR3 coding sequence is TGTGCCCATGGACAGTCGGTTGACTACGAGCAGTACTTC. Its protein product is CAHGQSVDYEQYF.

This sequence joins TRBV7-9 and TRBJ2-1, with 8 bases matching TRBD2. V shed 4 bases and J 8 bases; nucleotides not matched to a gene: 10. Germline loops: CDR1 SEHNR, CDR2 FQNEAQ (reference sequence). CDR3 length equals 15 residues. CDR3 coding DNA: TGTGCCAGCAGCTCCCCGGGACTAGGTTTCGATGAGCAGTTCTTC. Translation gives CASSSPGLGFDEQFF.

The V gene is TRBV7-9, the J gene TRBJ1-1; D not certain. The CDR3 totals 12 residues. V lost 3 bases, J lost 4 bases, and 6 bases lay in between. Germline V lookup: CDR1 SEHNR, CDR2 FQNEAQ (reference sequence). CDR3 coding DNA: TGTGCCAGCAGCTTTTGGGGCACTGAAGCTTTCTTT. Translation: CASSFWGTEAFF.

The J gene is TRBJ2-1, the V gene TRBV11-2, with 9 bases aligning to TRBD2. J was trimmed by 6 bases and V by 3 bases; bases with no gene match: 6. The CDR3 sequence is 15 residues long. Per the germline V gene, CDR1 is SGHAT and CDR2 is FQNNGV. The CDR3 reads CASSFSSGEGNEQFF. DNA of the CDR3: TGTGCCAGCAGCTTTTCTAGCGGGGAAGGCAATGAGCAGTTCTTC.

This clone was detected only once. This chain joins TRBV27 and TRBJ2-7; no clear D. The V gene lost 8 bases and the J gene lost 3 bases, with 5 bases spanning the gap. Germline values: CDR1 MNHEY, CDR2 SMNVEV (reference sequence). This CDR3 spans 10 amino acids. The CDR3 region has the DNA TGTGCCAGCGGGATCTACGAGCAGTACTTC. Translating gives CASGIYEQYF.

The table lists this clone with a count of one. The V gene is TRBV4-3, the J gene TRBJ2-1; 8 bases line up with TRBD1. CDR3 length: 15 residues. Germline V CDR1 and CDR2: LGHNA, YSLEER. With V trimmed by 4 bases and J by 13 bases, 15 bases remained unmatched. The CDR3: CASSPGGRGRQLQFF. Here the CDR3 DNA reads TGCGCCAGCAGCCCAGGGGGCAGGGGGCGCCAACTACAGTTCTTC.

This chain joins TRBV21-1 and TRBJ2-7; the table's D call TRBD1 went unverified against the DNA. TRBV21-1 is reported as a pseudogene. This CDR3 comprises 18 residues. The CDR3 here is CASSKALLRQGKVNEQYF. Written as DNA, the CDR3 is TGTGCCAGCAGCAAAGCTCTCCTGAGACAGGGGAAGGTCAACGAGCAGTACTTC.

This clone showed up just once. The chain recombines TRBV19 with TRBJ2-1; 13 bases map to TRBD2. Germline CDR1 and CDR2: LNHDA and SQIVND (reference sequence). V lost 2 bases and J lost 1; bases outside the gene matches: 11. The CDR3 is 20 amino acids. The CDR3 DNA reads as TGTGCCAGTAGTATAATCTTACTAGCGGGAGGGCCTCTTTCCTACAATGAGCAGTTCTTC. Encoded protein: CASSIILLAGGPLSYNEQFF.

The chain links TRBV13 to TRBJ2-1, with 9 nucleotides matching TRBD1. CDR3 length: 15 amino acids. Per germline, CDR1 PRHDT and CDR2 FYEKMQ (reference sequence). V shed 3 bases and J 8 bases; nucleotides not matched to a gene: 8. CDR3 nucleotides: TGTGCCAGCAGCTTTCCGGGACAGGGAGCCCATGAGCAGTTCTTC. Translation gives CASSFPGQGAHEQFF. Looking up the rest from reference TRBV13 and TRBJ2-1 gives the full variable domain: AAGVIQSPRHLIKEKRETATLKCYPIPRHDTVYWYQQGPGQDPQFLISFYEKMQSDKGSIPDRFSAQQFSDYHSELNMSSLELGDSALYFCASSFPGQGAHEQFFGPGTRLTVL.

The chain couples TRBV28 to TRBJ2-5; 8 bases agree with TRBD1. There are 14 residues in the CDR3. Germline lookup yields CDR1 MDHEN and CDR2 SYDVKM. V lost 10 bases to trimming and J lost 5 bases; unmatched junction nucleotides: 12. The CDR3: CATKQGGEWETQYF. CDR3 in DNA: TGTGCCACCAAACAGGGGGGCGAGTGGGAGACCCAGTACTTC.

This chain uses TRBV4-1 with TRBJ2-7; TRBD1 might be the D (5 bases). Germline CDR1 reads MGHRA; CDR2 reads YSYEKL. Trimming pared 2 bases from V and 2 bases from J, leaving 7 bases between. This CDR3 is 13 amino acids long. CDR3 amino acids: CASSQKGAYEQYF. Here the CDR3 DNA reads TGCGCCAGCAGCCAAAAAGGGGCCTACGAGCAGTACTTC.

The chain joins TRBV28 to TRBJ2-7; a possible D gene is TRBD1 (5 bases). Germline V gives CDR1 MDHEN, CDR2 SYDVKM. V lost 4 bases, J lost 2 bases, and 15 bases lay in between. The CDR3 totals 15 residues. The CDR3 loop reads CASSSPQDFAYEQYF. The CDR3 DNA reads TGTGCCAGCAGTTCCCCACAGGATTTTGCCTACGAGCAGTACTTC. The whole variable domain, remainder taken from reference TRBV28 and TRBJ2-7, is DVKVTQSSRYLVKRTGEKVFLECVQDMDHENMFWYRQDPGLGLRLIYFSYDVKMKEKGDIPEGYSVSREKKERFSLILESASTNQTSMYLCASSSPQDFAYEQYFGPGTRLTVT.

V is TRBV11-2 and J is TRBJ2-5, with 7 bases fitting TRBD2. The trim removed 3 bases at V and 1 base at J, leaving 11 bases unmatched. This CDR3 has 17 amino acids. Germline loops: CDR1 SGHAT, CDR2 FQNNGV. The CDR3 nucleotides read TGTGCCAGCAGCTTGGGCCTCAAAGCGGGACTCCAAGAGACCCAGTACTTC. It encodes CASSLGLKAGLQETQYF.

The V and J genes are TRBV4-1 and TRBJ1-1, with D uncertain. Germline lookup yields CDR1 MGHRA and CDR2 YSYEKL. The CDR3 has 15 amino acids. Trimming shortened V by 6 bases and J by 0 bases, and 14 bases separated the two germline ends. The CDR3 region is CASREDGYMNTEAFF. Written as DNA, the CDR3 is TGCGCCAGCAGAGAAGACGGCTATATGAACACTGAAGCTTTCTTT.

The chain combines TRBV14 with TRBJ2-5; TRBD1 might be the D (6 bases). The CDR3 runs to 16 residues. Germline values: CDR1 SGHDN, CDR2 FVKESK. Trimming pared 1 base from V and 0 bases from J, leaving 12 bases between. CDR3 sequence: CASSQGEWTDQETQYF. Here the CDR3 DNA reads TGTGCCAGCAGCCAAGGAGAATGGACAGACCAAGAGACCCAGTACTTC.

This clone was observed once. The rearrangement links TRBV4-1 to TRBJ2-7; 7 bases align to TRBD2. V dropped 1 base and J dropped 2; count of bases not matched to a gene: 8. This CDR3 has 16 amino acids. Germline V gene lookup returns CDR1 MGHRA and CDR2 YSYEKL. DNA for the CDR3: TGCGCCAGCAGCCAAGTGTCTAGCGGACTCACCTACGAGCAGTACTTC. Translating gives CASSQVSSGLTYEQYF.

The chain couples TRBV5-1 to TRBJ2-1; the D is unclear. Germline assignment: CDR1 SGHRS and CDR2 YFSETQ. Trimming removed 5 bases at V and 9 bases at J, with 18 bases between. The CDR3 contains 14 residues. CDR3 in amino acids: CASRAEGVSGEQFF. As DNA, the CDR3 is TGCGCCAGCAGGGCCGAAGGAGTGAGTGGTGAGCAGTTCTTC.

The chain has TRBV5-1 and TRBJ2-2; D not resolved. The V gene's germline CDR1 is SGHRS and CDR2 YFSETQ. The CDR3 contains 14 residues. Trimming cost V 2 bases and J 7 bases, with 12 bases left between them. The CDR3 loop is CASSFVGESGELFF. Written as DNA, the CDR3 is TGCGCCAGCAGCTTCGTAGGAGAGAGCGGGGAGCTGTTTTTT.

J is TRBJ2-2 and V is TRBV11-2; TRBD2 matches at 10 bases. The V gene end was trimmed by 1 base and the J gene end by 7 bases; junction bases not matched to a gene: 6. The CDR3 consists of 16 residues. Germline V CDR1 and CDR2: SGHAT, FQNNGV. The chain's CDR3 is CASSLGLAGVIGELFF. The CDR3, as DNA: TGTGCCAGCAGCTTAGGGCTAGCGGGAGTTATCGGGGAGCTGTTTTTT.

This chain uses TRBV28 with TRBJ1-1; TRBD1 agrees at 10 bases. CDR1 and CDR2 from the germline V gene are MDHEN and SYDVKM. This CDR3 contains 20 residues. V lost 2 bases and J lost 5; bases outside the gene matches: 20. The CDR3 DNA is TGTGCCAGCAGTTTACCATCTCTCGCTCCGGGACAGGGGCATATTACTGAAGCTTTCTTT. Translating gives CASSLPSLAPGQGHITEAFF. Filled out from reference TRBV28 and TRBJ1-1, the complete variable domain reads DVKVTQSSRYLVKRTGEKVFLECVQDMDHENMFWYRQDPGLGLRLIYFSYDVKMKEKGDIPEGYSVSREKKERFSLILESASTNQTSMYLCASSLPSLAPGQGHITEAFFGQGTRLTVV.

The CDR3: CASSTYQLGPGRGGDEQFF. The DNA for the CDR3 is TGCGCCAGCAGCACCTACCAACTAGGTCCTGGCCGGGGTGGTGATGAGCAGTTCTTC. The chain uses TRBV10-2 and TRBJ2-1; D might be TRBD2 (5 bases). The germline V gene encodes CDR1 WSHSY and CDR2 SAAADI. Deletions cut 6 bases from V and 8 bases from J, with 32 bases between. The CDR3 extends over 19 amino acids.

Comments on this clone: The sample holds other DNA sequences that translate to the same CDR3. This chain connects TRBV27 to TRBJ2-7, with 11 bases that match TRBD1. Trimming cost V 5 bases and J 4 bases; bases outside gene matches: 4. The CDR3 runs 14 residues. Germline assignment: CDR1 MNHEY and CDR2 SMNVEV (reference sequence). The CDR3 reads CASSPGTGGYEQYF. The DNA of the CDR3 is TGTGCCAGCAGTCCGGGGACAGGGGGATACGAGCAGTACTTC.

The J gene is TRBJ2-7, the V gene TRBV7-9; 11 bases are a match to TRBD1. The trim removed 5 bases at V and 5 bases at J, leaving 8 bases unmatched. Germline loops: CDR1 SEHNR, CDR2 FQNEAQ (reference sequence). CDR3 length equals 15 residues. The CDR3 coding sequence is TGTGCCAGCAGCCCAGGGACAGGGGGAGTACACGAGCAGTACTTC. As protein: CASSPGTGGVHEQYF.

This sequence joins TRBV6-6 and TRBJ2-5; TRBD1 matches 8 bases. The germline V gene encodes CDR1 MNHNY and CDR2 SVGAGI (reference sequence). The CDR3 consists of 14 residues. The ends lost 7 bases at V and 4 bases at J; junction bases unmatched: 8. CDR3 sequence: CASTQGAGTETQYF. In nucleotides, the CDR3 is TGTGCCAGCACCCAGGGGGCAGGTACAGAGACCCAGTACTTC.

This clone was counted a single time. The rearrangement joins TRBV28 to TRBJ1-1; D remains ambiguous. Germline V gene lookup returns CDR1 MDHEN and CDR2 SYDVKM. This CDR3 has 14 amino acids. The V and J ends lost 3 bases and 1 base respectively, with 9 bases between them. This CDR3 reads CASSFFSGNTEAFF. The DNA for the CDR3 is TGTGCCAGCAGTTTTTTCTCAGGGAACACTGAAGCTTTCTTT. Filled out from reference TRBV28 and TRBJ1-1, the complete variable domain reads DVKVTQSSRYLVKRTGEKVFLECVQDMDHENMFWYRQDPGLGLRLIYFSYDVKMKEKGDIPEGYSVSREKKERFSLILESASTNQTSMYLCASSFFSGNTEAFFGQGTRLTVV.

V usage is TRBV9 and J usage is TRBJ2-1, with TRBD2 matching over 9 bases. Germline V gene lookup returns CDR1 SGDLS and CDR2 YYNGEE. V lost 0 bases and J lost 6; bases outside the gene matches: 13. The CDR3 extends over 18 amino acids. The CDR3 DNA reads TGTGCCAGCAGCGTAGGCGGTAGCGGGAGATGGAGAGGCAATGAGCAGTTCTTC. It codes for CASSVGGSGRWRGNEQFF. The entire variable domain, with the rest obtained from reference TRBV9 and TRBJ2-1, is as follows: DSGVTQTPKHLITATGQRVTLRCSPRSGDLSVYWYQQSLDQGLQFLIQYYNGEERAKGNILERFSAQQFPDLHSELNLSSLELGDSALYFCASSVGGSGRWRGNEQFFGPGTRLTVL.

The V gene is TRBV4-3, the J gene TRBJ1-2; D gene ambiguous. The CDR3 spans 14 residues. From germline, CDR1 is LGHNA and CDR2 YSLEER. With 0 bases removed from V and 8 bases from J, the gap between germline ends came to 13 bases. The CDR3 here is CASSQEGGYGGYTF. The CDR3 nucleotides read TGCGCCAGCAGCCAAGAGGGAGGGTATGGGGGCTACACCTTC.